The source of this TCR beta chain is a study of blood T cell repertoires in COVID-19. Study background: Donors in the United States, Italy and Spain gave samples during acute or convalescent COVID-19.

V was cut by 2 bases and J by 3 bases, with 13 bases left in between. Germline CDR1 reads KGHSH; CDR2 reads LQKENI. The CDR3 runs 15 residues. Adults between about 18 and 95 years of age took part from 24 US areas. Allocation to cohorts depended on clinical history reported by the participants. Original analysis: By means of reference gene primer amplification, nucleated cell counts were estimated. Clones were sequenced by immunoSEQ multiplex PCR, and TCRdb holds only the in-frame ones, with some missing. V, J and clone size are taken as reported in that table, and D and trimming were inferred from the DNA itself. Of fewer than 350,000 clones listed, approximately 91% are singletons.

This TCR came from a woman aged 40 to 50 with acute COVID-19. Source material: PBMCs or T cells enriched from blood (not recorded which). The V call is TRBV18, the J call TRBJ1-1; TRBD1 might be the D (6 bases). The DNA for the CDR3 is TGTGCCAGCTCACCAAACGGCCAGGGGTACACTGAAGCTTTCTTT. Amino acid sequence: CASSPNGQGYTEAFF. Full variable domain (remainder filled in from reference TRBV18 and TRBJ1-1): NAGVMQNPRHLVRRRGQEARLRCSPMKGHSHVYWYRQLPEEGLKFMVYLQKENIIDESGMPKERFSAEFPKEGPSILRIQQVVRGDSAAYFCASSPNGQGYTEAFFGQGTRLTVV.